This T cell receptor (beta chain) was retrieved from a study of OX40 agonist ivuxolimab in advanced cancers. For the study at large: Treatment of patients was with ivuxolimab, an agonistic anti-OX40 (CD134) antibody. A male proportion of 82.7% was recorded, with mean age 60 years and range 23 to 79. Hepatocellular carcinoma, melanoma, renal cell or head and neck cancer was diagnosed in the dose-escalation patients. Study-wide points: No antigen was identified for the clonally expanded peripheral T cells.

Assay used: immunoSEQ multiplex PCR; TCRdb lists only in-frame clones, some missing. The sample lists 70,000 or so clones; approximately 92% were seen once. V was cut by 5 bases and J by 0 bases, with 11 bases left in between. CDR1 and CDR2 from the germline V gene are SGHTA and FQGNSA. This CDR3 spans 15 amino acids. With respect to this clone: What it recognizes is unknown.

The sequenced sample was CD4+ or CD8+ T cells sorted from blood, obtained in a trial of the OX40 agonist ivuxolimab. The sequence came from an adult with an advanced solid tumor such as melanoma, head and neck, liver or kidney cancer. The chain has TRBV7-2 and TRBJ1-3, with D tentatively TRBD1 (6 bases). CDR3: CASSPSDSSGNTIYF. In DNA form, the CDR3 reads TGTGCCAGCAGCCCTTCGGACAGCTCTGGAAACACCATATATTTT.